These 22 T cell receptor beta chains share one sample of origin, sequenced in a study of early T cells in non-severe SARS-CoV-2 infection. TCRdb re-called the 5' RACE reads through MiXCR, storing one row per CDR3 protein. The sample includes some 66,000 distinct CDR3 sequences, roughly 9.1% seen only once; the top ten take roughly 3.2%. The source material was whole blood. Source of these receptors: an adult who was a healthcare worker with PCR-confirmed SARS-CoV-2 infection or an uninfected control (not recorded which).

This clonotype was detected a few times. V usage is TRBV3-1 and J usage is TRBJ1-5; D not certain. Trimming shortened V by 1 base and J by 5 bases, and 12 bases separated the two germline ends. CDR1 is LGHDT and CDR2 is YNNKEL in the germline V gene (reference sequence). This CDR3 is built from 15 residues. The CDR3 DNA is TGTGCCAGCAGCCAAGCTCTGGGGTACGATCAGCCCCAGCATTTT. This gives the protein CASSQALGYDQPQHF.

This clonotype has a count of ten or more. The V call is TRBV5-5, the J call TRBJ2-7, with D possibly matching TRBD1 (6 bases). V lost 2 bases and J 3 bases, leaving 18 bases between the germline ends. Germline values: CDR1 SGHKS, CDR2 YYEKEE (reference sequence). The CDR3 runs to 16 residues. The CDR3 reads CASSLGQTMILYEQYF. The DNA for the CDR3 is TGTGCCAGCAGCTTAGGACAGACTATGATTCTCTACGAGCAGTACTTC.

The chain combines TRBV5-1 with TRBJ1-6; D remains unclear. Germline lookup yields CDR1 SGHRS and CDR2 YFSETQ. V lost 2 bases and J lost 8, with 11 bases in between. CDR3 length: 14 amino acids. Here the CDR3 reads CASSFLGYDSPLHF. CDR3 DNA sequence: TGCGCCAGCAGCTTTCTTGGGTATGATTCACCCCTCCACTTT.

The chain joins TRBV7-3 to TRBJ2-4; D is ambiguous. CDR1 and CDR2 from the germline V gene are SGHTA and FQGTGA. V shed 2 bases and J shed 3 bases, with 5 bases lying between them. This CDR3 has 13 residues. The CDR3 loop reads CASSLVGKNIQYF. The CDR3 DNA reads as TGTGCCAGCAGCTTAGTAGGCAAAAACATTCAGTACTTC.

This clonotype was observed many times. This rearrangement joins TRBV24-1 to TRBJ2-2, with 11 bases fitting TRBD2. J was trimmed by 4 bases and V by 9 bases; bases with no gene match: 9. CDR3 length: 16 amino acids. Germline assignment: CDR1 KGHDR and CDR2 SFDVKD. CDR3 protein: CATGTAGLAVTGELFF. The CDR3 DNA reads TGTGCCACCGGAACAGCGGGACTAGCGGTCACCGGGGAGCTGTTTTTT.

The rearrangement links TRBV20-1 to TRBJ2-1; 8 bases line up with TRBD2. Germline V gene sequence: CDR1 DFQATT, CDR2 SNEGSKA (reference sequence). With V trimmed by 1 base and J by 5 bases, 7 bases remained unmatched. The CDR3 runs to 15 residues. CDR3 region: CSARAAAGEDNEQFF. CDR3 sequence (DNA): TGCAGTGCTAGAGCGGCAGCGGGAGAGGACAATGAGCAGTTCTTC.

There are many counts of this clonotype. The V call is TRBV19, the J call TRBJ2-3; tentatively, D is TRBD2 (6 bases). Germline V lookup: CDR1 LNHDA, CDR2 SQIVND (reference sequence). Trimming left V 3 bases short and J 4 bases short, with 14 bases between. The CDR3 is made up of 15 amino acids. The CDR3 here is CASSIGGPGADTQYF. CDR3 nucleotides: TGTGCCAGTAGTATCGGTGGCCCGGGGGCAGATACGCAGTATTTT. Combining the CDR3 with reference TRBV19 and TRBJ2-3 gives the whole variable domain DGGITQSPKYLFRKEGQNVTLSCEQNLNHDAMYWYRQDPGQGLRLIYYSQIVNDFQKGDIAEGYSVSREKKESFPLTVTSAQKNPTAFYLCASSIGGPGADTQYFGPGTRLTVL.

Here the CDR3 DNA reads TGCAGTGCTGAGGGAGGGGGGATTTTGGGCACCGGGGAGCTGTTTTTT. As protein: CSAEGGGILGTGELFF. The genes are TRBV20-1 and TRBJ2-2, with D possibly TRBD2 on 7 matching bases. The CDR3 covers 16 residues. V was clipped by 5 bases and J by 4 bases, with 20 bases between them. Germline lookup yields CDR1 DFQATT and CDR2 SNEGSKA (reference sequence).

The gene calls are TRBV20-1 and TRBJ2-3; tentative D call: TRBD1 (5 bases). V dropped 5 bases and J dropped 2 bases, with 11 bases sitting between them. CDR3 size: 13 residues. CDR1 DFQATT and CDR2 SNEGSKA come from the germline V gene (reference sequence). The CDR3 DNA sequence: TGCAGTGCTGAATCAGGGTCCACAGATACGCAGTATTTT. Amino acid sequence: CSAESGSTDTQYF.

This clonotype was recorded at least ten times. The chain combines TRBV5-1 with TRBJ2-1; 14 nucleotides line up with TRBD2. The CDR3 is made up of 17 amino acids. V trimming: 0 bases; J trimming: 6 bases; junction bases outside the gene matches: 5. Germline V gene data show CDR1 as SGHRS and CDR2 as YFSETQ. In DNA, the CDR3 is TGCGCCAGCAGCTTGGCCGGGACTAGCGGGAGCCCCAATGAGCAGTTCTTC. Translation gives CASSLAGTSGSPNEQFF.

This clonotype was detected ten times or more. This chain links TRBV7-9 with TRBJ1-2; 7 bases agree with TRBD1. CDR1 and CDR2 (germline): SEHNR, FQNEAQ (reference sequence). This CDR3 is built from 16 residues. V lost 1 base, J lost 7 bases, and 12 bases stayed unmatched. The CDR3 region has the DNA TGTGCCAGCAGCTTAGGACTGGACAGGCAGGCGACTGGCTACACCTTC. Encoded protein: CASSLGLDRQATGYTF.

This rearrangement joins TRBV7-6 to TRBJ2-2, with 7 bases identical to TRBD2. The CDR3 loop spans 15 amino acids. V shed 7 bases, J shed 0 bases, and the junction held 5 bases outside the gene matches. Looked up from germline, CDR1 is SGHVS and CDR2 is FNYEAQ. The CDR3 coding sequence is TGTGCCAGCACCCCACTAGCGACGAACACCGGGGAGCTGTTTTTT. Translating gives CASTPLATNTGELFF.

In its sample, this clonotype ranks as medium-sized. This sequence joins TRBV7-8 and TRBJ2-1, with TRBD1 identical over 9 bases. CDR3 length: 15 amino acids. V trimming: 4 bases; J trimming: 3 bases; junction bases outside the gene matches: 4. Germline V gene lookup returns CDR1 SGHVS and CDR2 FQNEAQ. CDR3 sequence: CASSSPGQGYNEQFF. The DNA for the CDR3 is TGTGCCAGCAGCTCGCCGGGACAGGGCTACAATGAGCAGTTCTTC.

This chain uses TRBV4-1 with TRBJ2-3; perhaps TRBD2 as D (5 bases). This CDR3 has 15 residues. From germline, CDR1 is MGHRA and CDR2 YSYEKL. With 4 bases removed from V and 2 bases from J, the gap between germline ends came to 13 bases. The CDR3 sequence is CASSLEVRLTDTQYF. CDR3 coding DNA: TGCGCCAGCAGCCTGGAGGTACGCCTCACAGATACGCAGTATTTT.

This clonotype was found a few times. The CDR3 DNA reads TGTGCCAGCACCTTAGAACAGAATCAGCCCCAGCATTTT. Protein sequence: CASTLEQNQPQHF. The V call is TRBV28, the J call TRBJ1-5; D unclear. This CDR3 has 13 amino acids. Trimming removed 7 bases at V and 4 bases at J, with 11 bases between. Germline V gene sequence: CDR1 MDHEN, CDR2 SYDVKM.

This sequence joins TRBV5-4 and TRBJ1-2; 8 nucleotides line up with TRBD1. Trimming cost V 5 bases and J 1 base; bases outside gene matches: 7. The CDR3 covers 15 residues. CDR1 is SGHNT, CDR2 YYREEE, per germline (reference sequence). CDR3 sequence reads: CASREGQAINYGYTF. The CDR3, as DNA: TGTGCCAGCAGGGAGGGACAGGCAATTAACTATGGCTACACCTTC.

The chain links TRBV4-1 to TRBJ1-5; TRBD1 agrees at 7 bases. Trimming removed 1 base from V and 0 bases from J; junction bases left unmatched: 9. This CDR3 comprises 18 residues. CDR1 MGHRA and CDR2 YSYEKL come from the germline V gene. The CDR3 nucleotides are TGCGCCAGCAGCCAAGCGACAAACAGGGGCCTTAGCAATCAGCCCCAGCATTTT. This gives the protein CASSQATNRGLSNQPQHF.

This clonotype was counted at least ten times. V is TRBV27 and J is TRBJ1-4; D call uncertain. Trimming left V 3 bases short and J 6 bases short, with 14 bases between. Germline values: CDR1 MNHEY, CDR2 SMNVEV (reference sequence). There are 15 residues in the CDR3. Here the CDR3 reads CASSFRGNGDEKLFF. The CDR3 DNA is TGTGCCAGCAGTTTTCGAGGAAACGGGGATGAAAAACTGTTTTTT.

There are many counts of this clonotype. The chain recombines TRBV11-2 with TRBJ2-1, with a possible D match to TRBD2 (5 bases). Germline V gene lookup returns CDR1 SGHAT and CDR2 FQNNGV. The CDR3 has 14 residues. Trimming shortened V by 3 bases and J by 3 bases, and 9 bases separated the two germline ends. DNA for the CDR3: TGTGCCAGCAGCTTGAGACTAAACTACAATGAGCAGTTCTTC. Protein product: CASSLRLNYNEQFF. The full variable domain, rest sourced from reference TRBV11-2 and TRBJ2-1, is EAGVAQSPRYKIIEKRQSVAFWCNPISGHATLYWYQQILGQGPKLLIQFQNNGVVDDSQLPKDRFSAERLKGVDSTLKIQPAKLEDSAVYLCASSLRLNYNEQFFGPGTRLTVL.

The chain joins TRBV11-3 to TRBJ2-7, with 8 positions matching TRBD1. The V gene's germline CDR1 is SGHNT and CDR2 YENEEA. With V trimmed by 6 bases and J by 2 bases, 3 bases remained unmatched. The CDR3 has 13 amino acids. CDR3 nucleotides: TGTGCCAGCAGAATGGACAGGGCCTACGAGCAGTACTTC. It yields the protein CASRMDRAYEQYF.

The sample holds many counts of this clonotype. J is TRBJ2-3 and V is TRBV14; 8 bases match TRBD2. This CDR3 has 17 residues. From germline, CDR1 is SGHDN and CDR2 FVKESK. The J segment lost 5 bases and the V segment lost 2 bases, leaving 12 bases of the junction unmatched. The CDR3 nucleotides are TGTGCCAGCAGCCAATCCGCGGGGACTAGAGGTAGAGATACGCAGTATTTT. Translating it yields CASSQSAGTRGRDTQYF.

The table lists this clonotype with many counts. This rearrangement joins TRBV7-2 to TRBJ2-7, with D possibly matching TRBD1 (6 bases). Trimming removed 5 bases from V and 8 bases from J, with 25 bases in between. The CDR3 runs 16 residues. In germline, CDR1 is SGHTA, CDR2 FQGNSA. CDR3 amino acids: CASSPPMARGSAKQYF. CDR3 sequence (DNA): TGTGCCAGCAGCCCCCCAATGGCGAGGGGGAGTGCGAAGCAGTACTTC.